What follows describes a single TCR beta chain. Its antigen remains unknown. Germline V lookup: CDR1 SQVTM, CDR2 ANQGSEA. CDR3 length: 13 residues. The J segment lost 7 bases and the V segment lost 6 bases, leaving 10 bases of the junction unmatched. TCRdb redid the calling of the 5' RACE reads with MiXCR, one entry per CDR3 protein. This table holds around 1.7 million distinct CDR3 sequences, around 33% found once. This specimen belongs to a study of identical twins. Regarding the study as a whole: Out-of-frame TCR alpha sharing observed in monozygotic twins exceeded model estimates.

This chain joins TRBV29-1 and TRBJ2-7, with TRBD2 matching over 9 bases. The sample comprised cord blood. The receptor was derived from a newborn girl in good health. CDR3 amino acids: CSVQDLAGNEQYF. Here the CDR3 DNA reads TGCAGCGTACAGGACCTAGCGGGAAATGAGCAGTACTTC.